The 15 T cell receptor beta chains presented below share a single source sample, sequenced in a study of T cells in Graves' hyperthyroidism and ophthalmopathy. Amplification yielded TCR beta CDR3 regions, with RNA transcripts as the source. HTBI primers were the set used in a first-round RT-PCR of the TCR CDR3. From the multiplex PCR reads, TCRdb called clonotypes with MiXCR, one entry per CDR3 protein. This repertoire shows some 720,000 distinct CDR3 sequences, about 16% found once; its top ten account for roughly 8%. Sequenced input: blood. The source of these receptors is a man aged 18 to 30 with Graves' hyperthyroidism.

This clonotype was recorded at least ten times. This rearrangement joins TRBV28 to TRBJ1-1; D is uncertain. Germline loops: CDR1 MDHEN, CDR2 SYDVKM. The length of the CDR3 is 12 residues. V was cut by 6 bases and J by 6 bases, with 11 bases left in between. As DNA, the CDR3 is TGTGCCAGCAGCCCGGGCGACCCTGAAGCTTTCTTT. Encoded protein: CASSPGDPEAFF.

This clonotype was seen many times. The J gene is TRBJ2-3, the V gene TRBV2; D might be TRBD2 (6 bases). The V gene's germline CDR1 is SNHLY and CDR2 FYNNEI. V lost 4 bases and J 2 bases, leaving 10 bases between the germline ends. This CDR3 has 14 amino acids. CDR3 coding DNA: TGTGCCAGCAGTGTTGGCGGGAACACAGATACGCAGTATTTT. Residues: CASSVGGNTDTQYF.

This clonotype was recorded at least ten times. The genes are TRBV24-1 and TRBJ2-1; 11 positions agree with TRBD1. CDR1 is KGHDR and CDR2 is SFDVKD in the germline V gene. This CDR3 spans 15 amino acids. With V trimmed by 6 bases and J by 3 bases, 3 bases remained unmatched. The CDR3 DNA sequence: TGTGCCACCAGTCGGACAGGGGGCGGCTACAATGAGCAGTTCTTC. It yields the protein CATSRTGGGYNEQFF.

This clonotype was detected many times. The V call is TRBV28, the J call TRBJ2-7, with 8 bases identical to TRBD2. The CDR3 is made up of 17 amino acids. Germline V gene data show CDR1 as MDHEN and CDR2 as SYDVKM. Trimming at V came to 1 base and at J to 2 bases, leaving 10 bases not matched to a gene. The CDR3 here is CASSLSSGRERTYEQYF. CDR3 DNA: TGTGCCAGCAGTTTATCTAGCGGGCGGGAAAGAACCTACGAGCAGTACTTC. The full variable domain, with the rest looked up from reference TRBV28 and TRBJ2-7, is DVKVTQSSRYLVKRTGEKVFLECVQDMDHENMFWYRQDPGLGLRLIYFSYDVKMKEKGDIPEGYSVSREKKERFSLILESASTNQTSMYLCASSLSSGRERTYEQYFGPGTRLTVT.

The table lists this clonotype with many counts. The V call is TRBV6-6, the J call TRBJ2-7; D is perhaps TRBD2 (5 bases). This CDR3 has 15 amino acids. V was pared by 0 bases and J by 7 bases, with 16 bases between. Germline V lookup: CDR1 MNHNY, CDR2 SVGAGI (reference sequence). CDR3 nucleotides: TGTGCCAGCAGTTACTCGAGTCCGGGGTCGGGTGAGCAGTACTTC. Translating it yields CASSYSSPGSGEQYF.

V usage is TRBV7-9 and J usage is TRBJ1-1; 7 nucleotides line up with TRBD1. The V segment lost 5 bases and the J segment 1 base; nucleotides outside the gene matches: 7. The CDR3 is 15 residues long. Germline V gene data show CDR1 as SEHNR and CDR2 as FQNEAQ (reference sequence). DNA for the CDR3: TGTGCCAGCAGCCACGGGAGACAGGGGAACACTGAAGCTTTCTTT. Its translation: CASSHGRQGNTEAFF.

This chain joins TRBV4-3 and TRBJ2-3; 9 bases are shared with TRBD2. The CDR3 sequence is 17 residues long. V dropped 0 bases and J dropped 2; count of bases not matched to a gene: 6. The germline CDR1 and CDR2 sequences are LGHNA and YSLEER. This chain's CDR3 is CASSQDPASGTTDTQYF. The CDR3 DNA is TGCGCCAGCAGCCAAGATCCGGCTAGCGGGACCACAGATACGCAGTATTTT.

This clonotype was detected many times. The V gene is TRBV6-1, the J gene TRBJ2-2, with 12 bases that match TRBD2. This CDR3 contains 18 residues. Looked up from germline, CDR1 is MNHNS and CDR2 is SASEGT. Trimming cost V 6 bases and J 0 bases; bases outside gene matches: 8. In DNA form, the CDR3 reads TGTGCCAGCAGGTTGGGACTAGCGGGTTCCGCGAACACCGGGGAGCTGTTTTTT. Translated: CASRLGLAGSANTGELFF.

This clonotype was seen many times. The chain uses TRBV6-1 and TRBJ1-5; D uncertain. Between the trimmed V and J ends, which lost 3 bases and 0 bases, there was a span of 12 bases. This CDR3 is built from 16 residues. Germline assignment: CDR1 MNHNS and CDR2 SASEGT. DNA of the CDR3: TGTGCCAGCAGTGAGCCGACCTTCTATAGCAATCAGCCCCAGCATTTT. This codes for CASSEPTFYSNQPQHF.

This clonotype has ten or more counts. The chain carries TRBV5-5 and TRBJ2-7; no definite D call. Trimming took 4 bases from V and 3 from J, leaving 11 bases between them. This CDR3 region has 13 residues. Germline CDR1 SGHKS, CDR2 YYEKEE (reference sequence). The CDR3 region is CASSLGPDYEQYF. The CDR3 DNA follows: TGTGCCAGCAGCCTAGGCCCGGACTACGAGCAGTACTTC.

CDR3 bases: TGTGCCAGTGGGCCCCCCGGGAACGGCTACACCTTC. Protein: CASGPPGNGYTF. The chain joins TRBV19 to TRBJ1-2; D not resolved. This CDR3 has 12 amino acids. V was trimmed by 8 bases and J by 8 bases, leaving 15 bases between them. In germline, CDR1 is LNHDA, CDR2 SQIVND (reference sequence).

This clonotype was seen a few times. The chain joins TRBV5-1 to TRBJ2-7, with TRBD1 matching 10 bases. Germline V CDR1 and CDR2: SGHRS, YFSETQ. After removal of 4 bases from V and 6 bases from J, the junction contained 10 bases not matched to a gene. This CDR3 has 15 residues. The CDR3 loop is CASSTTGTGVGEQYF. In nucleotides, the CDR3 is TGCGCCAGCAGCACCACCGGGACAGGGGTCGGCGAGCAGTACTTC.

CDR3 in amino acids: CASSSYRDRGPGNTIYF. As DNA, the CDR3 is TGTGCCAGCAGCTCTTACCGGGACAGGGGGCCTGGAAACACCATATATTTT. V and J are TRBV11-2 and TRBJ1-3, with TRBD1 identical over 12 bases. V was clipped by 4 bases and J by 2 bases; unmatched bases: 6. The CDR3 has 17 residues. Germline-derived CDR1 and CDR2 are SGHAT and FQNNGV.

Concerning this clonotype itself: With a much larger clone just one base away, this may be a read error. The CDR3 loop reads CASRGGSNEQYF. For the CDR3, the DNA is TGTGCCAGCAGGGGGGGGAGCAACGAGCAGTACTTC. The chain couples TRBV12-3 or TRBV12-4 to TRBJ2-7; 7 bases agree with TRBD2. J was trimmed by 5 bases and V by 6 bases; bases with no gene match: 4. The CDR3 has 12 amino acids.

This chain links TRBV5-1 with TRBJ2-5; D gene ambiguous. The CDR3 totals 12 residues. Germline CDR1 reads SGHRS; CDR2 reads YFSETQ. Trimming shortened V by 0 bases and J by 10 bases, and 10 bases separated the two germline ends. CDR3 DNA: TGCGCCAGCAGCTTGGAGTACGGGTGCCAGTACTTC. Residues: CASSLEYGCQYF.